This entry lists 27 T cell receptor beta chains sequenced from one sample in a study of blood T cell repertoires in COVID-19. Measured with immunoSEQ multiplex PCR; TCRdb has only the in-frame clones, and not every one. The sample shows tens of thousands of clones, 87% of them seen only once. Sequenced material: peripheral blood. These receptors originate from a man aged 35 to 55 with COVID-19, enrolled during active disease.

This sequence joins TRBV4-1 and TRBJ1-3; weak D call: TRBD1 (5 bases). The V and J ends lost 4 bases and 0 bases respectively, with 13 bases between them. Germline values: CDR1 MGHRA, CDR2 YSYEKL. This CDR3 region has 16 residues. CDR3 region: CASSPRTGDSGNTIYF. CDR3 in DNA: TGCGCCAGCAGCCCGCGGACGGGGGACTCTGGAAACACCATATATTTT.

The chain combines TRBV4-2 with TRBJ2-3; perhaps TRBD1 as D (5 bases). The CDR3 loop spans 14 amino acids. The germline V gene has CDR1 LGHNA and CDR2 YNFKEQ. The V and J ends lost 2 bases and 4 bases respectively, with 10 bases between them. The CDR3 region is CASSQYVGADTQYF. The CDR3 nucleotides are TGTGCCAGCAGCCAATACGTAGGGGCAGATACGCAGTATTTT.

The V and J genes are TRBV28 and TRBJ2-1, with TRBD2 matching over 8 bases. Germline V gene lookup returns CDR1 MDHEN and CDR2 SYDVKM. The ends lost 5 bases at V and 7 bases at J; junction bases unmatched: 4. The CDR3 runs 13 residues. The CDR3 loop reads CASSRGGINEQFF. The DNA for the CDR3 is TGTGCCAGCAGTCGGGGGGGTATAAATGAGCAGTTCTTC.

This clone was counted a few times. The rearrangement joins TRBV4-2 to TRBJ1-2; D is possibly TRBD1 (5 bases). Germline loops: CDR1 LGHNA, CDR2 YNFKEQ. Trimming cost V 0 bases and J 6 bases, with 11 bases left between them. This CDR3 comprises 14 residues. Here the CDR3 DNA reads TGTGCCAGCAGCCAAGACCGCAGGGATGATGGCTACACCTTC. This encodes CASSQDRRDDGYTF.

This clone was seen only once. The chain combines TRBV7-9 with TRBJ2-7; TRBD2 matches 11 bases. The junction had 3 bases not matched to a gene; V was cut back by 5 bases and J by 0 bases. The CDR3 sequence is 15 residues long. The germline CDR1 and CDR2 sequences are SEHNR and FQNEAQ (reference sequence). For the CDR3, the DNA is TGTGCCAGCAGCCCTAGCGGGAGGTCCTCCTACGAGCAGTACTTC. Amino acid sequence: CASSPSGRSSYEQYF.

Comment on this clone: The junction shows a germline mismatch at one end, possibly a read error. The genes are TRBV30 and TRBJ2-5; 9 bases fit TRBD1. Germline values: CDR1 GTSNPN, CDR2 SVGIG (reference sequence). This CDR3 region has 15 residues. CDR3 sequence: CAWSGPQGQGPPPNF. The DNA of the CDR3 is TGTGCCTGGAGTGGTCCCCAGGGACAGGGACCCCCCCCAAACTTC.

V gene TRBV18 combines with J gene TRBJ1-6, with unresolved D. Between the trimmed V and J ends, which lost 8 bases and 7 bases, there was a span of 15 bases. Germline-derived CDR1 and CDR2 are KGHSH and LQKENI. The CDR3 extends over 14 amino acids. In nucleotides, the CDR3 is TGTGCCAGCGCGGAGGCGCGGGGAAATTCACCCCTCCACTTT. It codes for CASAEARGNSPLHF.

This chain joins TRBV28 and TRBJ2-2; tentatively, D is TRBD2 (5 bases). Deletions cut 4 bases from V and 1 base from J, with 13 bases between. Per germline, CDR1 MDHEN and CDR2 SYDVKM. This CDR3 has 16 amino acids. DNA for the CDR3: TGTGCCAGCAGTTCACAAGGAGCGGAGAACACCGGGGAGCTGTTTTTT. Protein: CASSSQGAENTGELFF. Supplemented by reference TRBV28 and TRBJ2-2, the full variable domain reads DVKVTQSSRYLVKRTGEKVFLECVQDMDHENMFWYRQDPGLGLRLIYFSYDVKMKEKGDIPEGYSVSREKKERFSLILESASTNQTSMYLCASSSQGAENTGELFFGEGSRLTVL.

In DNA form, the CDR3 reads TGTGCCAGTGGGGCGGGGGCCGCAGATACGCAGTATTTT. Its protein is CASGAGAADTQYF. V is TRBV28 and J is TRBJ2-3; the D gene is possibly TRBD2 (7 bases). Germline lookup yields CDR1 MDHEN and CDR2 SYDVKM. The CDR3 has 13 residues. The V gene lost 9 bases and the J gene lost 4 bases, with 14 bases spanning the gap.

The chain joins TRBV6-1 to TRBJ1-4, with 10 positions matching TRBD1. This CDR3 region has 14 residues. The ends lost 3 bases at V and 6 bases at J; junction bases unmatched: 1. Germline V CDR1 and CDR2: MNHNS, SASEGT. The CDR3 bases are TGTGCCAGCAGTGAGGGACAGGGGTATGAAAAACTGTTTTTT. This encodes CASSEGQGYEKLFF.

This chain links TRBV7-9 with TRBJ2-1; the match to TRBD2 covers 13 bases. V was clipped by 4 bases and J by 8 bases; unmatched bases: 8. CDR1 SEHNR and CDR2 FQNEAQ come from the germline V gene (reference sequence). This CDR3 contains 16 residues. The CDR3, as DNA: TGTGCCAGCAGCTCCGGGACTAGCGGGGCAATGTATGAGCAGTTCTTC. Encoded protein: CASSSGTSGAMYEQFF.

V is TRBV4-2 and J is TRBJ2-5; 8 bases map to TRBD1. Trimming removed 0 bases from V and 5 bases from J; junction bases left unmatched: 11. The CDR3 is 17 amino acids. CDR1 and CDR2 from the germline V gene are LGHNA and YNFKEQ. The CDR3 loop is CASSQDIPVTGVETQYF. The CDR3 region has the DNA TGTGCCAGCAGCCAAGATATCCCCGTGACAGGGGTGGAGACCCAGTACTTC.

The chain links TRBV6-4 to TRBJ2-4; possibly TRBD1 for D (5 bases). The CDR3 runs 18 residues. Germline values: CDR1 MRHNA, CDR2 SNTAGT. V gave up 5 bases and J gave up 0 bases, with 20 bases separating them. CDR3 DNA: TGTGCCAGCAGTTTTCCACGACAGCCGACACTAGCCAAAAACATTCAGTACTTC. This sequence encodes CASSFPRQPTLAKNIQYF.

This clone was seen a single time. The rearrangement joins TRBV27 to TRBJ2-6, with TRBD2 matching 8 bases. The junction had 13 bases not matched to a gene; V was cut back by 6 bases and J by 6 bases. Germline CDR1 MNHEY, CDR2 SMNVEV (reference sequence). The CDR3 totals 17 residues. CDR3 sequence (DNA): TGTGCCAGCAGATTTAGCGGGGTGGTTCGTGAGGCCAACGTCCTGACTTTC. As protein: CASRFSGVVREANVLTF. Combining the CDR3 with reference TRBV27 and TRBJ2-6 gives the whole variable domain EAQVTQNPRYLITVTGKKLTVTCSQNMNHEYMSWYRQDPGLGLRQIYYSMNVEVTDKGDVPEGYKVSRKEKRNFPLILESPSPNQTSLYFCASRFSGVVREANVLTFGAGSRLTVL.

The CDR3 region is CASSTAGQGAGGNTIYF. CDR3 coding DNA: TGTGCCAGCAGCACCGCTGGACAGGGGGCTGGTGGAAACACCATATATTTT. The rearrangement links TRBV9 to TRBJ1-3; 11 bases align to TRBD1. The V gene end was trimmed by 4 bases and the J gene end by 3 bases; junction bases not matched to a gene: 9. This CDR3 contains 17 residues. Germline values: CDR1 SGDLS, CDR2 YYNGEE. Drawing the rest from reference TRBV9 and TRBJ1-3, the complete variable domain is DSGVTQTPKHLITATGQRVTLRCSPRSGDLSVYWYQQSLDQGLQFLIQYYNGEERAKGNILERFSAQQFPDLHSELNLSSLELGDSALYFCASSTAGQGAGGNTIYFGEGSWLTVV.

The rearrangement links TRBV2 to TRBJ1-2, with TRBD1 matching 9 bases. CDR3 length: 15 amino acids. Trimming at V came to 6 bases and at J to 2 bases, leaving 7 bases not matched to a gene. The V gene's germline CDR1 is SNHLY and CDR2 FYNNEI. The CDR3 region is CASREQGAGNYGYTF. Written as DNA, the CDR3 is TGTGCCAGCAGGGAACAGGGGGCTGGAAACTATGGCTACACCTTC.

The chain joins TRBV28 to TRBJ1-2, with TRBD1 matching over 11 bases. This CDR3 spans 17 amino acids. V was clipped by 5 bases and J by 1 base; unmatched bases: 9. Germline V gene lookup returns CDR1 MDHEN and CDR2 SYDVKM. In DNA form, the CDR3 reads TGTGCCAGCAGTGAGGACAGGGGGCGATACCTTAACTATGGCTACACCTTC. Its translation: CASSEDRGRYLNYGYTF.

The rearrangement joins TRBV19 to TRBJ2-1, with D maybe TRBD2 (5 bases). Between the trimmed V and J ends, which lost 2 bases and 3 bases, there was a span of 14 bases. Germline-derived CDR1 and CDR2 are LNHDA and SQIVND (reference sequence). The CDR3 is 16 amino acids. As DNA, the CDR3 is TGTGCCAGTAGTATATATGAGGGAGCGAGCTACAATGAGCAGTTCTTC. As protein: CASSIYEGASYNEQFF. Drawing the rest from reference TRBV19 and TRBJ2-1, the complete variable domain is DGGITQSPKYLFRKEGQNVTLSCEQNLNHDAMYWYRQDPGQGLRLIYYSQIVNDFQKGDIAEGYSVSREKKESFPLTVTSAQKNPTAFYLCASSIYEGASYNEQFFGPGTRLTVL.

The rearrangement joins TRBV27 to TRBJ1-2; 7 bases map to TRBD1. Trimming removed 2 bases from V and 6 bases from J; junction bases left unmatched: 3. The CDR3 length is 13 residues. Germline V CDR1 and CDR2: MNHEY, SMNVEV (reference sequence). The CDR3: CASSLTGVHGYTF. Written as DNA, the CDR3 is TGTGCCAGCAGTTTAACAGGGGTCCATGGCTACACCTTC.

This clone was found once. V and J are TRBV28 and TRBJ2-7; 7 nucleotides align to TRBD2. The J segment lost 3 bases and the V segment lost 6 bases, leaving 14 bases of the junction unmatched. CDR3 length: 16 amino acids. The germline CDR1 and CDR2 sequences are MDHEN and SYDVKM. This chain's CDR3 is CASSWGGNLANYEQYF. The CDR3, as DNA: TGTGCCAGCAGCTGGGGGGGGAACCTGGCCAACTACGAGCAGTACTTC.

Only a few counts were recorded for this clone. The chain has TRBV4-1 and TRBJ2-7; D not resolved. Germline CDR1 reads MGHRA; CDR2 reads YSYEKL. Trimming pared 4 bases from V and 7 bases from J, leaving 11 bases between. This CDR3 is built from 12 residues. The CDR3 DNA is TGCGCCAGCAGCCTACTTGGCGGAGAGCAGTACTTC. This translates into CASSLLGGEQYF.

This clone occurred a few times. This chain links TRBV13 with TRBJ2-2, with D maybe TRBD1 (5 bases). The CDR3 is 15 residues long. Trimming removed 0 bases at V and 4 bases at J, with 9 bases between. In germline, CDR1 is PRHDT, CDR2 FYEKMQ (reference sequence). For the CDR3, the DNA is TGTGCCAGCAGCTTAGGGGGGCCCGGCACCGGGGAGCTGTTTTTT. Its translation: CASSLGGPGTGELFF.

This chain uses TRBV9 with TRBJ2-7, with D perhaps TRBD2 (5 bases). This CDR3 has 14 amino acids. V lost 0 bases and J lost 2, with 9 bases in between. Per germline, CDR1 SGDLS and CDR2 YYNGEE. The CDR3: CASSVDRGTYEQYF. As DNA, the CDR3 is TGTGCCAGCAGCGTAGATAGAGGGACCTACGAGCAGTACTTC. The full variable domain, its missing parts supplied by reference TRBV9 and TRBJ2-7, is DSGVTQTPKHLITATGQRVTLRCSPRSGDLSVYWYQQSLDQGLQFLIQYYNGEERAKGNILERFSAQQFPDLHSELNLSSLELGDSALYFCASSVDRGTYEQYFGPGTRLTVT.

The CDR3 sequence: CASSLAAGRAYEQYF. CDR3 sequence (DNA): TGTGCCAGCAGCTTAGCGGCAGGGAGGGCGTACGAGCAGTACTTC. The chain couples TRBV7-6 to TRBJ2-7; 7 positions match TRBD2. Germline V gene lookup returns CDR1 SGHVS and CDR2 FNYEAQ. V dropped 0 bases and J dropped 4; count of bases not matched to a gene: 6. This CDR3 region has 15 residues.

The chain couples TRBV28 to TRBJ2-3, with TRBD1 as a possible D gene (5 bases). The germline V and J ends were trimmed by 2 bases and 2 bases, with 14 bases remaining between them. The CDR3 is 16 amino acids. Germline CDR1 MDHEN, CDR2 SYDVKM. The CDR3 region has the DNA TGTGCCAGCAGTTTAGGCCCTTACAGGTACACAGATACGCAGTATTTT. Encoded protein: CASSLGPYRYTDTQYF.

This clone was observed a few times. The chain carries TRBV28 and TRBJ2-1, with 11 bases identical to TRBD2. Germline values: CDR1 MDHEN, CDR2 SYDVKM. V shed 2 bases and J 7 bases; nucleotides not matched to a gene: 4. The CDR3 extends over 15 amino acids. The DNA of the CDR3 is TGTGCCAGCAGTTTACCTAGCGGGGGGACTAATGAGCAGTTCTTC. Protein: CASSLPSGGTNEQFF.

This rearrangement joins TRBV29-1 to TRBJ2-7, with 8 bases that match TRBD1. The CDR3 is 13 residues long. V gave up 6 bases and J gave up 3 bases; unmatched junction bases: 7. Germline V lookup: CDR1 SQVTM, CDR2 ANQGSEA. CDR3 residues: CSVERQGLYEQYF. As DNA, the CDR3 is TGCAGCGTGGAACGACAGGGGCTCTACGAGCAGTACTTC.